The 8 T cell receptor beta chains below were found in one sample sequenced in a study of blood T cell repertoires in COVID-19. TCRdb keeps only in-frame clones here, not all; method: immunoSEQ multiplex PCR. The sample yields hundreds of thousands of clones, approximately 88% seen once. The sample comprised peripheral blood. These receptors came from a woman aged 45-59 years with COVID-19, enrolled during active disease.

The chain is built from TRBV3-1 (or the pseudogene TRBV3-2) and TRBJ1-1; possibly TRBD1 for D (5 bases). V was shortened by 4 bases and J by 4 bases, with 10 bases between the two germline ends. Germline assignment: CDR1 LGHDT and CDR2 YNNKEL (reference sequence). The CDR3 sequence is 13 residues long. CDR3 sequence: CASSPGGVTEAFF. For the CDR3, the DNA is TGTGCCAGCAGCCCGGGGGGTGTCACTGAAGCTTTCTTT.

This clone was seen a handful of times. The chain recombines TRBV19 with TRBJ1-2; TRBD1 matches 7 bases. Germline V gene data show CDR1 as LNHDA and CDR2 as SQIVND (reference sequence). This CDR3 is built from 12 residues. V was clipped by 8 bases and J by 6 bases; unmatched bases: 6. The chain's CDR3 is CASVQGGDGYTF. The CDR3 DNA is TGTGCCAGTGTCCAGGGGGGAGATGGCTACACCTTC.

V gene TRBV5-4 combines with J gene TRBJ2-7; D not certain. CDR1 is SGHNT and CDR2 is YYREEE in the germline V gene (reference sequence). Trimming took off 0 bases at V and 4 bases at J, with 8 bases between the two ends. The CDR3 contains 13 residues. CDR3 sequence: CASSLANAYEQYF. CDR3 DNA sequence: TGTGCCAGCAGCTTGGCGAACGCGTACGAGCAGTACTTC.

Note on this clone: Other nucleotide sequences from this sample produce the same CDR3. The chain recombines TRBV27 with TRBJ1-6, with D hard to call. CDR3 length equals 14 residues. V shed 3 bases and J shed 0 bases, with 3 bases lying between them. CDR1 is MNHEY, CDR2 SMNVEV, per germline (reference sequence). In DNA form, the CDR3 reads TGTGCCAGCAGTTTTAGCTCCTATAATTCACCCCTCCACTTT. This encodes CASSFSSYNSPLHF.

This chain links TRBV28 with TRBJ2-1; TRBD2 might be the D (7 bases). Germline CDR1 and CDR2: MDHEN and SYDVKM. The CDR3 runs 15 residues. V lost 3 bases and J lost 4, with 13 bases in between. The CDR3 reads CASSLLRGGYNEQFF. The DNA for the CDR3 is TGTGCCAGCAGTTTGTTAAGGGGGGGGTACAATGAGCAGTTCTTC.

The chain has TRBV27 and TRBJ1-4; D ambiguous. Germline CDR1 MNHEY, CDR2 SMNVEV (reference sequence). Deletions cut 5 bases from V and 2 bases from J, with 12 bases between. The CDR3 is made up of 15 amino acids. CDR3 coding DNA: TGTGCCAGCAGTCCCTGGAGACGGACTAATGAAAAACTGTTTTTT. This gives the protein CASSPWRRTNEKLFF.

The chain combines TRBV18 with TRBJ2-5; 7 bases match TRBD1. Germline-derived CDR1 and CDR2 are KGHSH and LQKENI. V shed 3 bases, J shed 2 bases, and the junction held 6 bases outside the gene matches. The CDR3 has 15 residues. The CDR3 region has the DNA TGTGCCAGCTCACCCCCGGCAGGGGGTCAAGAGACCCAGTACTTC. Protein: CASSPPAGGQETQYF. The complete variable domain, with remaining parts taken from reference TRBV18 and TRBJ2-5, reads NAGVMQNPRHLVRRRGQEARLRCSPMKGHSHVYWYRQLPEEGLKFMVYLQKENIIDESGMPKERFSAEFPKEGPSILRIQQVVRGDSAAYFCASSPPAGGQETQYFGPGTRLLVL.

The CDR3 protein is CASSPRGDGYTF. The CDR3 nucleotides read TGTGCCAGCAGCCCGCGGGGGGATGGCTACACCTTC. The genes are TRBV7-9 and TRBJ1-2, with D possibly being TRBD1 (5 bases). The germline gives CDR1 SEHNR, CDR2 FQNEAQ (reference sequence). V lost 5 bases to trimming and J lost 6 bases, with 10 bases between them. The CDR3 totals 12 residues.